Given below is one T cell receptor (beta chain) in context. Its antigen is currently unknown. V lost 4 bases to trimming and J lost 3 bases, with 16 bases between them. Germline V gene sequence: CDR1 SGHRS, CDR2 YFSETQ. The length of the CDR3 is 16 residues. This sample is part of a study of CD8+ T cells in alopecia areata. On the study more broadly: Treatment of the treated patients consisted of oral tofacitinib, 5 to 10 mg twice daily. A 6-month period off drug followed tofacitinib, which lasted 6 to 18 months.

RNA, once extracted, was reverse transcribed into cDNA for use as the sequencing template. Sequencing was performed with immunoSEQ multiplex PCR; in TCRdb, only in-frame clones are kept and a portion is missing. This table has more than 95,000 clones, roughly two fifths appearing once. Peripheral blood samples and lesional scalp punch biopsies were obtained from alopecia areata patients. Whole-study results and caveats: Among patients, TCR sharing was less clear than in mice, a difference possibly due in part to HLA diversity in the patient population.

This TCR came from a human donor with alopecia areata. V is TRBV5-1 and J is TRBJ2-2; D is possibly TRBD1 (8 bases). Material for sequencing was CD4+ T cells sorted from blood. The CDR3: CASSGEGTGYTGELFF. The CDR3, as DNA: TGCGCCAGCAGCGGGGAGGGGACAGGATACACCGGGGAGCTGTTTTTT.